What follows are 3 T cell receptor beta chains derived from one specimen sequenced in a study of cytomegalovirus exposure and HLA in healthy donors. Both 60 Vbeta primers and 13 Jbeta primers went into the PCR. TCRdb's table, derived via immunoSEQ multiplex PCR, lists solely in-frame clones and lacks some. The repertoire holds about 130,000 clones, around four fifths seen once, with roughly 1.2% in the top ten. Material for sequencing was PBMCs. The receptors originated from a boy between 10 and 17 years old in good health and CMV-seronegative.

This clone was seen a few times. This chain joins TRBV4-3 and TRBJ2-5; D is unclear. Germline values: CDR1 LGHNA, CDR2 YSLEER. The CDR3 loop spans 15 amino acids. V was clipped by 0 bases and J by 2 bases, with 10 bases between them. The CDR3 spells CASSQDRLVQETQYF. The CDR3 nucleotides are TGCGCCAGCAGCCAAGATCGACTGGTACAAGAGACCCAGTACTTC.

The chain couples TRBV15 to TRBJ2-1, with 8 bases that match TRBD2. The trim removed 0 bases at V and 4 bases at J, leaving 8 bases unmatched. CDR1 and CDR2 (germline): LNHNV, YYDKDF (reference sequence). The CDR3 totals 17 residues. CDR3 loop: CATSRDAASGPYNEQFF. CDR3 DNA: TGTGCCACCAGCAGAGATGCGGCTAGCGGGCCGTACAATGAGCAGTTCTTC.

This clone has more than one count but fewer than ten. The V and J genes are TRBV10-3 and TRBJ2-2; perhaps TRBD1 as D (6 bases). V was shortened by 3 bases and J by 7 bases, with 12 bases between the two germline ends. This CDR3 is 14 amino acids long. Germline V lookup: CDR1 ENHRY, CDR2 SYGVKD. In DNA form, the CDR3 reads TGTGCCATCAGTGATTATGGGGGCGTCGGGGAGCTGTTTTTT. Amino acids: CAISDYGGVGELFF.